The present T cell receptor beta chain was sequenced within a study of T-cell memory formation after mild COVID-19. This clonotype was recorded once. Its antigen is as yet unknown. General study results and limits: Shrinking CD4+ clones resided mostly in CM and EM, and CD8+ ones in EMRA. Whereas later expanders leaned CD4+, clones contracting day 15 to 85 showed a balanced CD4/CD8 makeup.

TCRdb recomputed calls from the 5' RACE reads with MiXCR, one row per CDR3 protein. The sample lists about 82,000 distinct CDR3 sequences, about 15% occurring once. This receptor was obtained from a man aged 18 to 30 who had mild COVID-19 (a few samples of this study predate the infection). Cell type and time point are not known. The material sequenced was PBMCs or a T cell subset sorted from them (not recorded which).

CDR3 coding DNA: TGTGCCAGCAGCGTAGATAGCGCTCAAACTTGGGATGAGCAGTTCTTC. Its protein product is CASSVDSAQTWDEQFF. The chain links TRBV9 to TRBJ2-1; D is perhaps TRBD2 (5 bases). Germline CDR1 SGDLS, CDR2 YYNGEE. Trimming removed 0 bases from V and 8 bases from J, with 18 bases in between. This CDR3 has 16 residues.